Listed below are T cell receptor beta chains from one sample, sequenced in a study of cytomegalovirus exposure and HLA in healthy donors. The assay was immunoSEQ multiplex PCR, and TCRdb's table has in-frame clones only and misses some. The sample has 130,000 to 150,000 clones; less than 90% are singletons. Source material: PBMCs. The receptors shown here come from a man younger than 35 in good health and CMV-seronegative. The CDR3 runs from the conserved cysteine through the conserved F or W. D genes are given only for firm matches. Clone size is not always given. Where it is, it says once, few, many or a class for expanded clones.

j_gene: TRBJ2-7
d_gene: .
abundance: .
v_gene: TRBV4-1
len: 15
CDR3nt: TGCGCCAGCAGCCCCCACCCGACAGCCGCCTACGAGCAGTACTTC
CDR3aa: CASSPHPTAAYEQYF

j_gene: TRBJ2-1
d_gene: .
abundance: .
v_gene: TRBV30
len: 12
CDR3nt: TGTGCCTGGCAGGACAGCTACAATGAGCAGTTCTTC
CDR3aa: CAWQDSYNEQFF

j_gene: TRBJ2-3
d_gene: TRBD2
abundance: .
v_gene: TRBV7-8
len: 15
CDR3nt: TGTGCCAGCAGCTTAAGGACTAGGGTAACAGATACGCAGTATTTT
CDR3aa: CASSLRTRVTDTQYF

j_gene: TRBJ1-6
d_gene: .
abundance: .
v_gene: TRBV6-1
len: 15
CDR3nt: TGTGCCAGCAGGGAGCCGGCACGACCTAGGAGACCCCTCCACTTT
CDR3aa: CASREPARPRRPLHF

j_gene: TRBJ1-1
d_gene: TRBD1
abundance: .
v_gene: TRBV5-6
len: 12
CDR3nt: TGTGCCAGCAGCCCGGGGACAGGGAGTGCTTTCTTT
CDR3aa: CASSPGTGSAFF

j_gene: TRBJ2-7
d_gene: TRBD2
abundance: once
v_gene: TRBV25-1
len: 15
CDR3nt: TGTGCCAGCAGTGACCCTAGCGGGAGGGCCCCCGAGCAGTACTTC
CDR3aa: CASSDPSGRAPEQYF

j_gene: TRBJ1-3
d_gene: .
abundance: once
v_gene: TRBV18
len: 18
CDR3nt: TGTGCCAGCTCACCAGCCTGGGGCGCCGAGATCTCTGGAAACACCATATATTTT
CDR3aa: CASSPAWGAEISGNTIYF

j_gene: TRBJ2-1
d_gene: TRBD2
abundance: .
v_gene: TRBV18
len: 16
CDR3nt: TGTGCCAGCTCACCACCGGCTAGCGGCTCCTACAATGAGCAGTTCTTC
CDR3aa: CASSPPASGSYNEQFF

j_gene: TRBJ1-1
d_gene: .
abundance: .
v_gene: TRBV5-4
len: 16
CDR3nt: TGTGCCAGCAGCCCACTGCAGGGGCCAAGTGGAACTGAAGCTTTCTTT
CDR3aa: CASSPLQGPSGTEAFF

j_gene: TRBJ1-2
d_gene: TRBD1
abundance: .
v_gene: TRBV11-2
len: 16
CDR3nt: TGTGCCAGCAGCTCCCACCCCGGGACAGCCAACTATGGCTACACCTTC
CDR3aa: CASSSHPGTANYGYTF

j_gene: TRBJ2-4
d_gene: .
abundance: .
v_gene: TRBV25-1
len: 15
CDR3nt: TGTGCCAGCAGTGCCCAGGGCTTAGCCAAAAACATTCAGTACTTC
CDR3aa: CASSAQGLAKNIQYF

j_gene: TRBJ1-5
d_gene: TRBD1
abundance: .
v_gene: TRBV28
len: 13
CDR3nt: TGTGCCAGCAGGGGGGACAGGGGTCAGCCCCAGCATTTT
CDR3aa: CASRGDRGQPQHF

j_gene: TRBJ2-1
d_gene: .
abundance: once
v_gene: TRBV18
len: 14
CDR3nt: TGTGCCAGCTCACCACTGTGGGGAGCCAATGAGCAGTTCTTC
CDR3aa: CASSPLWGANEQFF

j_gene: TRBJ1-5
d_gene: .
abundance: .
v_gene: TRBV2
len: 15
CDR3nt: TGTGCCAGCAGGGGAGACAATTCGGGCAATCAGCCCCAGCATTTT
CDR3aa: CASRGDNSGNQPQHF

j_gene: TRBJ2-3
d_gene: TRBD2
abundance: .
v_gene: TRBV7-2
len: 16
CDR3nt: TGTGCCAGCAGCTTAGTACTAGCGGGAGGTATAGATACGCAGTATTTT
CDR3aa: CASSLVLAGGIDTQYF

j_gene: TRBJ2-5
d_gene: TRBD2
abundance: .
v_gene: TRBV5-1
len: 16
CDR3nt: TGCGCCAGCAGCTTGGTACTAGCGGGGGGGCAAGAGACCCAGTACTTC
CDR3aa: CASSLVLAGGQETQYF

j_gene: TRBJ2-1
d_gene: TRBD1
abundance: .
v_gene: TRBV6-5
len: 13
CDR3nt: TGTGCCAGCAACAGACAGGGGGGCCATGAGCAGTTCTTC
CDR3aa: CASNRQGGHEQFF

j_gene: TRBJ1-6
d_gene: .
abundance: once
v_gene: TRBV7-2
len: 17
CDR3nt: TGTGCCAGCAGCTTAGGCCCCCAGGCAACCTATAATTCACCCCTCCACTTT
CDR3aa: CASSLGPQATYNSPLHF

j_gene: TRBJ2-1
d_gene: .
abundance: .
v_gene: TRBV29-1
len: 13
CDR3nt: TGCAGCGTTGAAGATAGTTTCTACAATGAGCAGTTCTTC
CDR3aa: CSVEDSFYNEQFF

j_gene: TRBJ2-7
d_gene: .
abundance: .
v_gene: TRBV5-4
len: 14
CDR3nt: TGTGCCAGCAGCCCCGGGACGGACTACTACGAGCAGTACTTC
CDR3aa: CASSPGTDYYEQYF

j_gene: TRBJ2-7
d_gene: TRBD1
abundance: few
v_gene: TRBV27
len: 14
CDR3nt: TGTGCCAGTGCGGAGGGACAGGGACGAGGCGAGCAGTACTTC
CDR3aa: CASAEGQGRGEQYF

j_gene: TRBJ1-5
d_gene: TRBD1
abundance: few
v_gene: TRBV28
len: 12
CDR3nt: TGTGCCAGCGGACAGGCGAATCAGCCCCAGCATTTT
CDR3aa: CASGQANQPQHF

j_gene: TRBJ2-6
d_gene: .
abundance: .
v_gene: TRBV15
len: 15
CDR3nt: TGTGCCACCAGCTCCCTTCTTGCTGGGGCCAACGTCCTGACTTTC
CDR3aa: CATSSLLAGANVLTF

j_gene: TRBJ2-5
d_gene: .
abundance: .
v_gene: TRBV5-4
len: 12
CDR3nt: TGTGCCAGCAGCTCGGAAGCGGAGACCCAGTACTTC
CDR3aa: CASSSEAETQYF

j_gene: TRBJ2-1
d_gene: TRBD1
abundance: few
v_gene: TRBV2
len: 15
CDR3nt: TGTGCCAGCAGCCCAGGACAGGGGGCGCTTAATGAGCAGTTCTTC
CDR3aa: CASSPGQGALNEQFF

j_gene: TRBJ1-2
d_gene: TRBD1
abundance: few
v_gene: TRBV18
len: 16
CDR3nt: TGTGCCAGCTCACCACCAAGCCTCCGGGACAGGGGTGGCTACACCTTC
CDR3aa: CASSPPSLRDRGGYTF

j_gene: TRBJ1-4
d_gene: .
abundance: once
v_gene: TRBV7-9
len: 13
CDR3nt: TGTGCCAGCAGCTTCCCCCCGGGAGAAAAACTGTTTTTT
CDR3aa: CASSFPPGEKLFF

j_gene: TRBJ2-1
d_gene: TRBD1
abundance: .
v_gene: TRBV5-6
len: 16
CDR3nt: TGTGCCAGCAGCTTATCCGGGACAGGCTTACTTAAAGGGAAGTTCTTC
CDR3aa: CASSLSGTGLLKGKFF

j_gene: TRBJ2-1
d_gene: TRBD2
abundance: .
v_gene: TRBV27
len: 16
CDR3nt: TGTGCCAGCAGTTTCCTGGCTAGCGGGGGGGACAATGAGCAGTTCTTC
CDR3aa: CASSFLASGGDNEQFF

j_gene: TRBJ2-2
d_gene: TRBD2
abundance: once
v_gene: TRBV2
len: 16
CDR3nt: TGTGCCAGCAGTGAAGCCGGGACTACCAACACCGGGGAGCTGTTTTTT
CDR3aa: CASSEAGTTNTGELFF

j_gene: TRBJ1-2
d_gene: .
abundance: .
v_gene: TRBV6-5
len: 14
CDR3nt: TGTGCCAGCAGTGGGGGCGGGGGCAACTATGGCTACACCTTC
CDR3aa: CASSGGGGNYGYTF

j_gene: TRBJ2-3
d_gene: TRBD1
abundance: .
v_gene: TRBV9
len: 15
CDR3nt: TGTGCCAGCAGCGTGTCCAGGGGGCACGCAGATACGCAGTATTTT
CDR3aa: CASSVSRGHADTQYF

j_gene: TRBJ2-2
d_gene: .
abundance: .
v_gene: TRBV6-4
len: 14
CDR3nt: TGTGCCAGCAGTGCCTCGTGGACAACCGGGGAGCTGTTTTTT
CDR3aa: CASSASWTTGELFF

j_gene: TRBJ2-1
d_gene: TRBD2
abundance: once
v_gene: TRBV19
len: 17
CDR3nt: TGTGCCAGTAGTGGCCGGGTGGGTCTAGCGGACTACAATGAGCAGTTCTTC
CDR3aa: CASSGRVGLADYNEQFF

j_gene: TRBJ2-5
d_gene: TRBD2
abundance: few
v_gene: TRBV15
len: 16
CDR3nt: TGTGCCACCAGCAGGGCAGTGGGGACTAACCAGGGGACCCAGTACTTC
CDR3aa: CATSRAVGTNQGTQYF

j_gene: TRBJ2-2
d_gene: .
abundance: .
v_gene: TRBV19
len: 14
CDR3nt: TGTGCCAGTGGAGGGCAGGCGAACACCGGGGAGCTGTTTTTT
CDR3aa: CASGGQANTGELFF